This T cell receptor (beta chain) was documented in a study of human T cells and chemical hapten exposure (dated by TCRdb to about 2021). Looking at the study overall: For sensitization, 2% DPC in acetone was applied to a roughly 2 cm by roughly 2 cm area of upper inner arm skin. Blood samples were taken from patients before sensitization (week 0) and then at 2, 6 and about 24 weeks after DPC sensitization. Nearly 30 alopecia patients gave blood for TCR sequencing at one to four time points (pre-sensitization, 2, 6 and 24 weeks). Throughout the study period of 20 to 25 weeks, patients also received therapeutic DPC doses to the scalp every week. The libraries were sequenced as a pool, and the TCR yield per sample differed mostly because of small variations in library volumes within the pool. The study tracked peripheral blood TCR repertoire changes in vivo during primary and secondary sensitization to the hapten diphenylcyclopropenone (DPC) in alopecia patients. Patch testing was performed on the upper back with Finn chambers containing 0.01% DPC, and the patch tests were scored after 6 days according to International Contact Dermatitis Research Group standards. The patient cohort, mostly female, included alopecia areata with under or over 50% scalp involvement, alopecia totalis and alopecia universalis.

After removal of 3 bases from V and 8 bases from J, the junction retains 11 bases not matched to a gene. Spanning cysteine to phenylalanine, the CDR3 consists of 17 amino acids. The entry retains the CDR3 DNA only, 51 bases that are in frame from base 1. Based on the germline V gene, the CDR1 and CDR2 sequences are MDHEN and SYDVKM. Reading the label with the study, this specimen's time point is: patch test 2, 6 weeks after DPC sensitization. Read against the paper, the sample's treatment or condition label means: therapeutic diphenylcyclopropenone sensitization with weekly scalp DPC. Blood at each patch-test visit was drawn before the patch test was applied. Patients were eligible if aged 18 to 70, diagnosed with alopecia and judged suitable for DPC therapy, and pregnant patients were excluded. Total RNA was extracted from unfractionated whole blood that had been collected in Tempus Blood RNA tubes.

This clonotype was detected many times. No cognate antigen has been identified for it. No clone much larger than this one lies a single base away; base qualities are absent. The library was produced with RACE. These reads were obtained on a NextSeq 500. During library preparation, unique molecular identifiers were attached to individual cDNA molecules so that TCRs could be counted in a quantitative, reproducible way. From each blood RNA sample, both TCR alpha and TCR beta chains were sequenced. Concerning the study's data processing: The median number of TCRs per sample was over 85,000, ranging from roughly 23,224 to 690,600. The Decombinator software suite was used to annotate V, J and CDR3 in the TCR reads. To make PS versus PT1 abundance plots, every sample was subsampled to the same number of TCRs (28,000). Expanded TCRs were defined as absent before sensitization and observed at least eight times at the 2-week time point. The public sequencing data were trimmed at Q25 with fastp and processed into clonotypes with MiXCR by TCRdb, which kept only in-frame beta chains. Every distinct CDR3 protein forms one entry, paired with its most common genes and DNA. Clone size and V and J calls follow TCRdb, not the original study. The sample table records 80,000 to 100,000 distinct CDR3 sequences; more than 9% of these occur just once. Less than 5% of the sample goes to the ten largest clones.

General findings and caveats noted by the study authors: Patch test score correlated positively with the number of PT1 expanded TCRs, reaching significance at thresholds 8, 16 and 32 but not at 4. Because every patient had alopecia, a presumed autoimmune disease, the patients' immune response might differ from that of healthy individuals. Significantly more large CDR3 similarity clusters were formed by expanded TCRs than by pre-sensitization or healthy control sets, consistent with antigen-driven responses. After repeated subsampling, changes were observed in the strength of the expansion versus patch-test correlation and in the threshold at which the correlation became significant. The number of TCRs above 1 in 1000 frequency did not change with DPC sensitization; there was no evidence of global repertoire structure alterations.

Source: whole blood, taken in connection with sensitization to the hapten diphenylcyclopropenone (DPC). This sequence was found in a woman aged 45-59 years with alopecia areata. Some clones in this sample may be carry-over from other donors' samples. In this chain, TRBV28 is recombined with TRBJ2-1; TRBD2 agrees with 12 junctional bases. This receptor has the CDR3 CASSLPSGRATNDEQFF. The DNA sequence follows: TGTGCCAGCAGTTTGCCTAGCGGGAGGGCCACTAATGATGAGCAGTTCTTC. Reference TRBV28 and TRBJ2-1 genes cover what lies past the CDR3, so the full variable domain is DVKVTQSSRYLVKRTGEKVFLECVQDMDHENMFWYRQDPGLGLRLIYFSYDVKMKEKGDIPEGYSVSREKKERFSLILESASTNQTSMYLCASSLPSGRATNDEQFFGPGTRLTVL.